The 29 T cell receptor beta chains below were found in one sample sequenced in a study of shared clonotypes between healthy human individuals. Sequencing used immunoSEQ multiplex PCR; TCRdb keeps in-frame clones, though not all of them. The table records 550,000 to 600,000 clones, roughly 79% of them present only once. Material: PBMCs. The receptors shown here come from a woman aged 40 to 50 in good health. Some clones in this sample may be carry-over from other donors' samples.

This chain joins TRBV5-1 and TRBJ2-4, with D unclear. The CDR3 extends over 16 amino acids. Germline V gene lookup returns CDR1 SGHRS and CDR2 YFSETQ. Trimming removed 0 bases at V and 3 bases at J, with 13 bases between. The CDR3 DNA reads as TGCGCCAGCAGCTTGGGGGCTACCCGCGGCAAAAACATTCAGTACTTC. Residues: CASSLGATRGKNIQYF.

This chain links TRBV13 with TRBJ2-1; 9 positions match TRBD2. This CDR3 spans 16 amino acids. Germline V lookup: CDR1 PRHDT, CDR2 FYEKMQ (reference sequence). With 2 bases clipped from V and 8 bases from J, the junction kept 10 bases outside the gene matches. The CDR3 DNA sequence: TGTGCCAGCAGCTTAAGTCTGGCTAGCGGGATCGATGAGCAGTTCTTC. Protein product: CASSLSLASGIDEQFF.

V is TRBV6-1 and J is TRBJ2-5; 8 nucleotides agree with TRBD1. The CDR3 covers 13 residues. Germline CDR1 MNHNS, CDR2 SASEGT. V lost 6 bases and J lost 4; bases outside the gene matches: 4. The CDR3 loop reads CASRGTGGETQYF. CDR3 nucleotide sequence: TGTGCCAGCAGGGGGACAGGAGGAGAGACCCAGTACTTC.

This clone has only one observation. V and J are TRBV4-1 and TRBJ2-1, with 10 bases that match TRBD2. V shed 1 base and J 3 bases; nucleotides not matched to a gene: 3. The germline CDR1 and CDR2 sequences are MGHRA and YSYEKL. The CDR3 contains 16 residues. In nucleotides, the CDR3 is TGCGCCAGCAGCCAAGGTAGCGGGAGGCTCTACAATGAGCAGTTCTTC. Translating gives CASSQGSGRLYNEQFF.

As DNA, the CDR3 is TGTGCCAGCAGTGATGATTTCGAGCAGTTCTTC. Translation: CASSDDFEQFF. The rearrangement links TRBV2 to TRBJ2-1; D remains ambiguous. The CDR3 sequence is 11 residues long. Germline CDR1 reads SNHLY; CDR2 reads FYNNEI. With 3 bases removed from V and 10 bases from J, the gap between germline ends came to 7 bases.

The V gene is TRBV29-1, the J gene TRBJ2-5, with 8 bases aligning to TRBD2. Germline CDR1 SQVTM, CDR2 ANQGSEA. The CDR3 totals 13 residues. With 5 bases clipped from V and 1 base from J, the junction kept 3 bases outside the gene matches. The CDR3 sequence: CSVRGGGQETQYF. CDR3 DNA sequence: TGCAGCGTTCGGGGGGGAGGCCAAGAGACCCAGTACTTC. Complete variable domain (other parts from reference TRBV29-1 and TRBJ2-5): SAVISQKPSRDICQRGTSLTIQCQVDSQVTMMFWYRQQPGQSLTLIATANQGSEATYESGFVIDKFPISRPNLTFSTLTVSNMSPEDSSIYLCSVRGGGQETQYFGPGTRLLVL.

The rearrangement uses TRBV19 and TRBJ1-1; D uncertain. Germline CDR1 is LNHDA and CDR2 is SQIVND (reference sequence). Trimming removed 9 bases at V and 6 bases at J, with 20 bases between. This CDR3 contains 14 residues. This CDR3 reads CASSLVGLTAEAFF. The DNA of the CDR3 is TGTGCCAGCTCACTTGTTGGCTTAACAGCTGAAGCTTTCTTT.

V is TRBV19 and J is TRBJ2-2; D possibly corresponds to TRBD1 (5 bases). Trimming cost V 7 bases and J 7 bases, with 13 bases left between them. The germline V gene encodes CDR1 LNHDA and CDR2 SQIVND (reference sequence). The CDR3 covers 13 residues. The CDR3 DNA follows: TGTGCCAGTAAGAACCAGGGTGTCGGGGAGCTGTTTTTT. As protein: CASKNQGVGELFF.

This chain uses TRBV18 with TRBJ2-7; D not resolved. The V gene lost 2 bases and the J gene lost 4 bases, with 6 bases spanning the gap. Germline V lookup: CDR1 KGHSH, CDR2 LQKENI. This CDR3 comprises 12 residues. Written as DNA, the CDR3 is TGTGCCAGCTCACCAGGAAGGTACGAGCAGTACTTC. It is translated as CASSPGRYEQYF.

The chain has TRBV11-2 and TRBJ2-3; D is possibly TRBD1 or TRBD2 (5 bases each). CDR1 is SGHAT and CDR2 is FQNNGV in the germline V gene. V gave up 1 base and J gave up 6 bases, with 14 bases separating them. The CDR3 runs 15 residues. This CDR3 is CASSLARGLRDTQYF. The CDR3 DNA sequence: TGTGCCAGCAGCTTAGCCCGGGGCCTGCGGGATACGCAGTATTTT.

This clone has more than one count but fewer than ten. The CDR3 loop reads CASSLRAPLEQYF. The CDR3 bases are TGTGCCAGCAGCCTTAGGGCTCCTCTCGAGCAGTACTTC. The chain combines TRBV11-2 with TRBJ2-7, with D unresolved. Germline V gene lookup returns CDR1 SGHAT and CDR2 FQNNGV. V gave up 5 bases and J gave up 6 bases, with 14 bases separating them. This CDR3 has 13 amino acids.

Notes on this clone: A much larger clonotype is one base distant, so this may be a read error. CDR3 in amino acids: CASSDSLAATYNEQLF. The CDR3 DNA reads TGTGCCAGCAGTGACTCCCTAGCGGCCACTTACAATGAGCAGCTCTTC. This chain links TRBV6-4 with TRBJ2-1, with 7 bases matching TRBD2. Germline loops: CDR1 MRHNA, CDR2 SNTAGT. CDR3 length: 16 residues.

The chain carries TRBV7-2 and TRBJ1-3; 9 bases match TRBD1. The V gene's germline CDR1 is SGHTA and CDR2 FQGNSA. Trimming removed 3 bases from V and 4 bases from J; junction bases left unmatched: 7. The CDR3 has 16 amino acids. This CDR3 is CASSFHGTGRGNTIYF. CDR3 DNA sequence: TGTGCCAGCAGCTTCCATGGGACAGGGAGAGGAAACACCATATATTTT.

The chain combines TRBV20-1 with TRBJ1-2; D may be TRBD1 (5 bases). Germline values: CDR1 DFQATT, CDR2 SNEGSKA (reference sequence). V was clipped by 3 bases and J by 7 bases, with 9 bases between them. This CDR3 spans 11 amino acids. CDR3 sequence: CSARDNRGYTF. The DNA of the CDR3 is TGCAGTGCTAGGGACAATCGTGGCTACACCTTC.

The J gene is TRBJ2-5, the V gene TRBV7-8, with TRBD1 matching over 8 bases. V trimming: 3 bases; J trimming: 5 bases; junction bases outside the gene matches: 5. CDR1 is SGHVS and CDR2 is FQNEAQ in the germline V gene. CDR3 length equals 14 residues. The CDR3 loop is CASSFTGGWETQYF. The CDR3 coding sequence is TGTGCCAGCAGCTTTACAGGGGGTTGGGAGACCCAGTACTTC.

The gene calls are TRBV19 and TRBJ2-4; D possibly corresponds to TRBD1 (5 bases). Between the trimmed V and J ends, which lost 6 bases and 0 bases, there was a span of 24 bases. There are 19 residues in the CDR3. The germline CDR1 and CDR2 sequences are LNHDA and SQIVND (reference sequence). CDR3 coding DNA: TGTGCCAGTAGCCTGCAGGCAGGGTGGGGTGTTTTAGCCAAAAACATTCAGTACTTC. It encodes CASSLQAGWGVLAKNIQYF.

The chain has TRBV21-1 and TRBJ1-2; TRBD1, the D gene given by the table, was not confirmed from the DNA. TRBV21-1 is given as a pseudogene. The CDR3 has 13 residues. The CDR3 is CARVHRGLRGYTF. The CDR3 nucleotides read TGTGCCAGAGTACACAGGGGTCTTCGCGGCTACACCTTC.

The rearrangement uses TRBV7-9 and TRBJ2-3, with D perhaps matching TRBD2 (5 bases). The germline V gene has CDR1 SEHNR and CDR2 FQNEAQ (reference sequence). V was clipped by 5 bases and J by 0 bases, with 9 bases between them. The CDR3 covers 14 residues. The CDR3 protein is CASSIGLSTDTQYF. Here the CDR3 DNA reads TGTGCCAGCAGCATTGGACTCAGCACAGATACGCAGTATTTT.

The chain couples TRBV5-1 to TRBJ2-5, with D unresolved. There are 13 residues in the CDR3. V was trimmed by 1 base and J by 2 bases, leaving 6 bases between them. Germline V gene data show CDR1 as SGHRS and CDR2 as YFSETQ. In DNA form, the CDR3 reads TGCGCCAGCAGCTTGTGGCCACAAGAGACCCAGTACTTC. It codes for CASSLWPQETQYF.

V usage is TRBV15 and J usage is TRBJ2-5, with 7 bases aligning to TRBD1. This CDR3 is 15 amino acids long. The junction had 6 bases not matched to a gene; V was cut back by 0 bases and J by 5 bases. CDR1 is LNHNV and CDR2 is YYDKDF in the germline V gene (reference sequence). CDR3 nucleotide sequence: TGTGCCACCAGCAGAGAACTGATACAGGGGGAGACCCAGTACTTC. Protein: CATSRELIQGETQYF.

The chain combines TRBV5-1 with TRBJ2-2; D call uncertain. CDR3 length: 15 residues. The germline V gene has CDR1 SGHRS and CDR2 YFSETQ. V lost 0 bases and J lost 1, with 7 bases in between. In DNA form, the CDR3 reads TGCGCCAGCAGCTTGGGAGGTGTGAACACCGGGGAGCTGTTTTTT. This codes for CASSLGGVNTGELFF.

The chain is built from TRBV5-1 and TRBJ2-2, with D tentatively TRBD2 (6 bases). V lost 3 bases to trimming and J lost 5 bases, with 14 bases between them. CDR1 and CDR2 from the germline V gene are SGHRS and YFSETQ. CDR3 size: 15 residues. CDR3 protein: CASSYDSGRTGELFF. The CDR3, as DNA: TGCGCCAGCAGCTACGATAGCGGAAGGACCGGGGAGCTGTTTTTT.

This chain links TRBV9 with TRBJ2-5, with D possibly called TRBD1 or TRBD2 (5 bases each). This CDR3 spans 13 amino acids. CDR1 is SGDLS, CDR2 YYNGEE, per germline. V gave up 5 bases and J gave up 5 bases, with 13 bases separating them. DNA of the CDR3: TGTGCCAGCAGAGCACTAGGGGTGGAGACCCAGTACTTC. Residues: CASRALGVETQYF.

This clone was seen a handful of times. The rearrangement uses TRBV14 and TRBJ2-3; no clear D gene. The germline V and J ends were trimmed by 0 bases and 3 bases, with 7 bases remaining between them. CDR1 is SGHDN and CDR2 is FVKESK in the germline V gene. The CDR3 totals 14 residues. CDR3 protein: CASSQDLGTDTQYF. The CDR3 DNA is TGTGCCAGCAGCCAAGATCTCGGAACAGATACGCAGTATTTT.

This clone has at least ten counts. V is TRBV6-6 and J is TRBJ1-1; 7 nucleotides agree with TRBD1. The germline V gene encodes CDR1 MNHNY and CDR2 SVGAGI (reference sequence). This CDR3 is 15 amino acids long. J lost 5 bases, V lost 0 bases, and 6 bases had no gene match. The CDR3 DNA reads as TGTGCCAGCAGTTACTCGGGACAGTCAAGGACTGAAGCTTTCTTT. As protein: CASSYSGQSRTEAFF.

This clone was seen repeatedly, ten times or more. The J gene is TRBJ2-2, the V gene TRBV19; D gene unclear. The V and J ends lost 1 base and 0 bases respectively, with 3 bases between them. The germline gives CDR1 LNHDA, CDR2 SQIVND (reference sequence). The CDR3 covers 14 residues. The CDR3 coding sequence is TGTGCCAGTAGTATAGCGGCGAACACCGGGGAGCTGTTTTTT. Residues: CASSIAANTGELFF.

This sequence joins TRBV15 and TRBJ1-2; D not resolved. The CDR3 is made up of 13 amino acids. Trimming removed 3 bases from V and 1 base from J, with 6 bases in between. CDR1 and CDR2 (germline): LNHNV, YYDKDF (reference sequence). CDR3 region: CATSRGLNYGYTF. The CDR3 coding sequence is TGTGCCACCAGCAGGGGTCTTAACTATGGCTACACCTTC.

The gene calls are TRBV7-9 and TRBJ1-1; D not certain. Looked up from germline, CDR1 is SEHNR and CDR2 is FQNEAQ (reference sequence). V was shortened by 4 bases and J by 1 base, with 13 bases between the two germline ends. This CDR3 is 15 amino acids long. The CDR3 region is CASSYRPGSNTEAFF. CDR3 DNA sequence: TGTGCCAGCAGCTATAGACCCGGGTCGAACACTGAAGCTTTCTTT.

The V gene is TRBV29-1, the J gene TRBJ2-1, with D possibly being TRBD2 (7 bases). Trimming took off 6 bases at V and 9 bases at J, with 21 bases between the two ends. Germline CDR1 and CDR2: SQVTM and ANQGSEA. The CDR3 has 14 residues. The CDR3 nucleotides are TGCAGCGTGTCCAGGGGAGGGGAATTGAGTGAGCAGTTCTTC. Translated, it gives CSVSRGGELSEQFF.